This T cell receptor beta chain was sequenced during a study of blood T cell repertoires in COVID-19. Study overall: Samples came from the United States, Italy and Spain, spanning acute and convalescent COVID-19. T cells, B-cell-depleted T cells, or PBMCs provided the cDNA or gDNA that served as material.

In the source study's methods: Counts of nucleated cells, estimated from reference gene primer amplification, were obtained. Some clones are missing from TCRdb's copy, which holds only in-frame ones; the method was immunoSEQ multiplex PCR. V, J and clone size are those of that table, while D and trimming were read from the DNA. The sample lists about 140,000 clones; 87% were seen once. CDR1 and CDR2 (germline): MDHEN, SYDVKM. The V end lost 10 bases, the J end lost 2 bases, and 15 bases lay between the germline ends. CDR3 length: 13 amino acids. The source material was peripheral blood. The clonotype was recovered from a man aged 50 to 59 who had recovered from COVID-19. The chain couples TRBV28 to TRBJ2-7, with D unclear. The CDR3 is CAIVKRGPYEQYF. Here the CDR3 DNA reads TGTGCCATCGTTAAAAGAGGCCCCTACGAGCAGTACTTC.